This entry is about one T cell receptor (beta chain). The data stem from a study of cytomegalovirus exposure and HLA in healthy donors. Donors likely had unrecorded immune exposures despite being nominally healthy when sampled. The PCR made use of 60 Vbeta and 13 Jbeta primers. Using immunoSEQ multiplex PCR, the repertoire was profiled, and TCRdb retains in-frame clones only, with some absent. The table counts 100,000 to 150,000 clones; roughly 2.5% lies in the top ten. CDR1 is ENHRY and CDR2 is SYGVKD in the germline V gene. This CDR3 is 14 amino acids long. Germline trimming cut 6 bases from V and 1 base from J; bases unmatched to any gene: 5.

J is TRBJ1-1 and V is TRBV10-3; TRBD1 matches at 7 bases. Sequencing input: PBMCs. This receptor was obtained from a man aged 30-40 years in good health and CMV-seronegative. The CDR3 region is CAISSTGRNTEAFF. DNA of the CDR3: TGTGCCATCAGCTCGACAGGGCGGAACACTGAAGCTTTCTTT.